Here is one T cell receptor (beta chain) with its context. Its ends do not fully match the called genes, so a read error is possible. This sample is drawn from a study of CD8+CD57+ T cells in acquired aplastic anemia. The CDR3 is made up of 16 amino acids. Germline CDR1 is SEHNR and CDR2 is FQNEAQ (reference sequence). According to the study, genomic DNA was the template for TCR beta VDJ and CDR3 profiling. TCRdb passed the reads through MiXCR, listing each CDR3 protein once. The sample includes hundreds of thousands of distinct CDR3 sequences, about two thirds of them seen just once. The source is a human donor in good health, serving as a control. The gene calls are TRBV7-9 and TRBJ1-6; D is possibly TRBD1 (6 bases). The sequenced sample consisted of sorted CD4+, CD8+, or CD8+CD57+ T cells (not recorded which) from PBMCs. In DNA form, the CDR3 reads TGTGCCAGCAGCATGCGAGGGACACGGTTGGATTCACCGCTCCACTTT. It yields the protein CASSMRGTRLDSPLHF.